This TCR beta chain comes out of a study of blood T cell repertoires in COVID-19. Turning to the study itself: Acute-phase and convalescent COVID-19 samples originated in the United States, Italy and Spain.

Profiling relied on immunoSEQ multiplex PCR, and the TCRdb table lists in-frame clones only, not all of them. Counted here are 90,000 to 150,000 clones, roughly 79% occurring once; the ten biggest clones make up more than 9%. The sequence came from a human donor in a cohort sampled during active COVID-19. The sample comprised peripheral blood.

CDR3 sequence reads: CASGRQAAYEQYF. DNA for the CDR3: TGCGCCAGCGGGCGACAGGCGGCCTACGAGCAGTACTTC. J is TRBJ2-7 and V is TRBV23-1; TRBD1 is a possible D gene (6 bases). Being an ORF, TRBV23-1 has a function that is uncertain. With 8 bases removed from V and 2 bases from J, the gap between germline ends came to 13 bases. The CDR3 is 13 residues long.